This T cell receptor (beta chain) was obtained from a study of cytomegalovirus exposure and HLA in healthy donors. This clone was detected only a few times. The PCR was carried out with 60 Vbeta primers and 13 Jbeta primers. Some clones are missing from TCRdb's copy, which holds only in-frame ones; the method was immunoSEQ multiplex PCR. The sample has 170,000 or so clones; about four fifths are singletons. This CDR3 contains 14 residues. CDR1 SGHTA and CDR2 FQGNSA come from the germline V gene. V was cut by 3 bases and J by 4 bases, with 12 bases left in between. The source of this sequence is a man between 25 and 39 years old in good health and CMV-seropositive. Sequencing was performed on PBMCs. The chain links TRBV7-2 to TRBJ1-1, with D tentatively TRBD1 (5 bases). This CDR3 is CASSFRAGGTEAFF. CDR3 DNA: TGTGCCAGCAGCTTTAGGGCCGGGGGCACTGAAGCTTTCTTT.